A single sample gave rise to the 32 T cell receptor beta chains below, sequenced in a study of cytomegalovirus exposure and HLA in healthy donors. Both 60 Vbeta primers and 13 Jbeta primers went into the PCR. The assay was immunoSEQ multiplex PCR, and TCRdb's table has in-frame clones only and misses some. The repertoire consists of some 120,000 clones, with roughly 80% occurring once and the leading ten covering about 11%. The sequenced sample consisted of PBMCs. The receptors were gathered from a male donor in good health and CMV-seropositive.

CDR3 nucleotide sequence: TGTGCCAGCAGGCTACAGGGCAATGAAAAACTGTTTTTT. Its translation: CASRLQGNEKLFF. V usage is TRBV7-8 and J usage is TRBJ1-4; weak D call: TRBD1 (6 bases). V was cut by 6 bases and J by 5 bases, with 10 bases left in between. This CDR3 has 13 residues. The germline CDR1 and CDR2 sequences are SGHVS and FQNEAQ.

V and J are TRBV29-1 and TRBJ2-1; 8 nucleotides agree with TRBD1. V shed 2 bases, J shed 2 bases, and the junction held 2 bases outside the gene matches. Germline V gene sequence: CDR1 SQVTM, CDR2 ANQGSEA. CDR3 length equals 14 residues. In DNA form, the CDR3 reads TGCAGCGTTGAATACAGGGGGACCTACAATGAGCAGTTCTTC. This codes for CSVEYRGTYNEQFF.

This rearrangement joins TRBV7-2 to TRBJ1-2; D not certain. Germline CDR1 SGHTA, CDR2 FQGNSA. V was trimmed by 6 bases and J by 6 bases, leaving 20 bases between them. This CDR3 has 15 amino acids. This CDR3 reads CASSPPTGGSDGYTF. The CDR3 nucleotides are TGTGCCAGCAGTCCTCCTACCGGTGGTTCCGATGGCTACACCTTC.

The chain combines TRBV28 with TRBJ1-2; D is undetermined. The CDR3 spans 17 residues. Per germline, CDR1 MDHEN and CDR2 SYDVKM. V dropped 2 bases and J dropped 0 bases, with 16 bases sitting between them. CDR3 residues: CASSLPGSTKANYGYTF. The CDR3 DNA is TGTGCCAGCAGTTTACCAGGTTCGACCAAAGCTAACTATGGCTACACCTTC.

This chain uses TRBV28 with TRBJ1-6, with 10 positions matching TRBD1. V lost 6 bases to trimming and J lost 6 bases; unmatched junction nucleotides: 2. Germline CDR1 MDHEN, CDR2 SYDVKM. The CDR3 contains 14 residues. This CDR3 reads CASSWDRGNSPLHF. The CDR3 DNA reads TGTGCCAGCAGCTGGGACAGGGGTAATTCACCCCTCCACTTT.

Turning to this clone: One junction end disagrees with the germline gene, perhaps due to a read error. The rearrangement links TRBV18 to TRBJ2-2; possibly TRBD2 for D (6 bases). This CDR3 spans 15 amino acids. Germline CDR1 KGHSH, CDR2 LQKENI. This CDR3 is CASSPAGSNIGELFF. The CDR3 region has the DNA TGTGCCAGCTCACCAGCGGGATCGAACATCGGGGAGCTGTTTTTT.

The chain employs TRBV18 and TRBJ2-2; TRBD2 matches at 9 bases. Germline loops: CDR1 KGHSH, CDR2 LQKENI. J gave up 1 base and V 3 bases, and 18 bases lay outside the gene matches. The CDR3 contains 21 residues. DNA of the CDR3: TGTGCCAGCTCACCTCCGGGGGTAGCGGGAGTTTTAAGGAGGAACACCGGGGAGCTGTTTTTT. Its protein is CASSPPGVAGVLRRNTGELFF. Looking up the rest from reference TRBV18 and TRBJ2-2 gives the full variable domain: NAGVMQNPRHLVRRRGQEARLRCSPMKGHSHVYWYRQLPEEGLKFMVYLQKENIIDESGMPKERFSAEFPKEGPSILRIQQVVRGDSAAYFCASSPPGVAGVLRRNTGELFFGEGSRLTVL.

V and J are TRBV11-2 and TRBJ2-3; the D gene is possibly TRBD1 (6 bases). This CDR3 has 15 amino acids. V lost 5 bases to trimming and J lost 1 base, with 13 bases between them. Per the germline V gene, CDR1 is SGHAT and CDR2 is FQNNGV. The CDR3 nucleotides read TGTGCCAGCAGCCCTATTGGGGGCGGCACAGATACGCAGTATTTT. It specifies CASSPIGGGTDTQYF.

The rearrangement joins TRBV10-3 to TRBJ2-3; 13 bases line up with TRBD2. Germline V gene data show CDR1 as ENHRY and CDR2 as SYGVKD. This CDR3 is built from 14 residues. The J segment lost 6 bases and the V segment lost 10 bases, leaving 7 bases of the junction unmatched. CDR3 in amino acids: CATLAGGLSDTQYF. The CDR3 DNA follows: TGTGCCACACTAGCGGGAGGGTTGTCGGATACGCAGTATTTT.

This clone was observed a handful of times. The chain is built from TRBV25-1 and TRBJ1-2, with D tentatively TRBD1 (5 bases). This CDR3 region has 14 residues. The V end lost 10 bases, the J end lost 6 bases, and 21 bases lay between the germline ends. Germline V gives CDR1 MGHDK, CDR2 SYGVNS. CDR3 sequence reads: CATRLGGEGNGYTF. The CDR3 DNA reads TGTGCCACCCGATTGGGGGGGGAGGGTAATGGCTACACCTTC.

CDR3: CASRGGNQPQHF. The CDR3 nucleotides read TGTGCATCAAGGGGAGGAAATCAGCCCCAGCATTTT. The V and J genes are TRBV28 and TRBJ1-5; D may be TRBD1 (5 bases). Per germline, CDR1 MDHEN and CDR2 SYDVKM. The CDR3 is 12 amino acids.

The V call is TRBV30, the J call TRBJ2-7, with D perhaps matching TRBD2 (5 bases). The CDR3 consists of 12 residues. Germline V gene data show CDR1 as GTSNPN and CDR2 as SVGIG (reference sequence). V was clipped by 0 bases and J by 3 bases, with 6 bases between them. CDR3 loop: CAWSVLGYEQYF. CDR3 sequence (DNA): TGTGCCTGGAGTGTACTAGGCTACGAGCAGTACTTC.

The chain employs TRBV7-2 and TRBJ2-7, with 7 bases identical to TRBD1. Germline CDR1 and CDR2: SGHTA and FQGNSA. The CDR3 is made up of 14 amino acids. V lost 2 bases, J lost 6 bases, and 7 bases stayed unmatched. CDR3 residues: CASSLRGRAGEQYF. CDR3 DNA: TGTGCCAGCAGCTTAAGGGGGCGGGCGGGCGAGCAGTACTTC. The full variable domain, rest sourced from reference TRBV7-2 and TRBJ2-7, is GAGVSQSPSNKVTEKGKDVELRCDPISGHTALYWYRQSLGQGLEFLIYFQGNSAPDKSGLPSDRFSAERTGGSVSTLTIQRTQQEDSAVYLCASSLRGRAGEQYFGPGTRLTVT.

This clone has a single count. The chain couples TRBV4-1 to TRBJ2-7; 9 nucleotides match TRBD1. V shed 3 bases, J shed 1 base, and the junction held 7 bases outside the gene matches. CDR1 and CDR2 from the germline V gene are MGHRA and YSYEKL. The CDR3 runs to 16 residues. The CDR3 coding sequence is TGCGCCAGCAGCCACGGGACAGGGTTGATATCCTACGAGCAGTACTTC. Translating gives CASSHGTGLISYEQYF.

This clone was counted once. The chain combines TRBV7-2 with TRBJ2-5; 11 nucleotides match TRBD2. Gene TRBJ2-7 matches the end of the DNA better, so the J call may be wrong. Germline lookup yields CDR1 SGHTA and CDR2 FQGNSA. The CDR3 totals 16 residues. The chain's CDR3 is CASSRGSGRASGEQYF. CDR3 DNA: TGTGCCAGCAGCCGGGGTAGCGGGAGGGCCTCGGGCGAGCAGTACTTC.

V and J are TRBV27 and TRBJ2-7, with TRBD2 as a possible D gene (6 bases). Between the trimmed V and J ends, which lost 5 bases and 2 bases, there was a span of 19 bases. Per germline, CDR1 MNHEY and CDR2 SMNVEV (reference sequence). The CDR3 covers 16 residues. The CDR3 nucleotides are TGTGCCAGCAGTCTCCTCTCCGGGGGAAGCCCCTACGAGCAGTACTTC. Its translation: CASSLLSGGSPYEQYF.

The chain couples TRBV27 to TRBJ2-7; 8 bases align to TRBD2. Trimming at V came to 1 base and at J to 4 bases, leaving 15 bases not matched to a gene. This CDR3 has 18 residues. In germline, CDR1 is MNHEY, CDR2 SMNVEV (reference sequence). CDR3 loop: CASSLLGFTSGAEYEQYF. CDR3 sequence (DNA): TGTGCCAGCAGTTTATTGGGATTCACTAGCGGAGCTGAATACGAGCAGTACTTC.

The V and J genes are TRBV27 and TRBJ1-5, with a possible D match to TRBD1 (5 bases). Germline V gene data show CDR1 as MNHEY and CDR2 as SMNVEV (reference sequence). Trimming cost V 6 bases and J 0 bases, with 12 bases left between them. This CDR3 comprises 15 residues. As DNA, the CDR3 is TGTGCCAGCAGGGGGGGGGACTCTAGCAATCAGCCCCAGCATTTT. Translated: CASRGGDSSNQPQHF.

J is TRBJ1-1 and V is TRBV19; D might be TRBD1 (6 bases). Trimming shortened V by 8 bases and J by 11 bases, and 15 bases separated the two germline ends. Germline V gives CDR1 LNHDA, CDR2 SQIVND (reference sequence). This CDR3 has 11 residues. This chain's CDR3 is CASAGRGDAFF. CDR3 nucleotides: TGTGCCAGTGCCGGGAGGGGGGACGCTTTCTTT. The variable domain in full, with the rest retrieved from reference TRBV19 and TRBJ1-1, is DGGITQSPKYLFRKEGQNVTLSCEQNLNHDAMYWYRQDPGQGLRLIYYSQIVNDFQKGDIAEGYSVSREKKESFPLTVTSAQKNPTAFYLCASAGRGDAFFGQGTRLTVV.

V gene TRBV5-8 combines with J gene TRBJ2-6, with D tentatively TRBD1 (6 bases). Germline CDR1 reads SGHTS; CDR2 reads YDEGEE. V was pared by 2 bases and J by 2 bases, with 8 bases between. CDR3 size: 15 residues. CDR3 amino acids: CASSFGGAGANVLTF. The CDR3, as DNA: TGTGCCAGCAGCTTTGGGGGCGCTGGGGCCAACGTCCTGACTTTC. The full variable domain, in which reference TRBV5-8 and TRBJ2-6 provide the parts outside the CDR3, is EAGVTQSPTHLIKTRGQQATLRCSPISGHTSVYWYQQALGLGLQFLLWYDEGEERNRGNFPPRFSGRQFPNYSSELNVNALELEDSALYLCASSFGGAGANVLTFGAGSRLTVL.

The V gene is TRBV27, the J gene TRBJ2-6; TRBD1 might be the D (6 bases). This CDR3 is built from 18 residues. Per the germline V gene, CDR1 is MNHEY and CDR2 is SMNVEV (reference sequence). Trimming took 3 bases from V and 0 from J, leaving 15 bases between them. Here the CDR3 DNA reads TGTGCCAGCAGTTTTCAGCACAGGGTTCGCTCTGGGGCCAACGTCCTGACTTTC. This codes for CASSFQHRVRSGANVLTF.

The CDR3 loop reads CASSPNYNEQFF. The CDR3 coding sequence is TGTGCCAGCAGCCCCAATTACAATGAGCAGTTCTTC. The rearrangement joins TRBV27 to TRBJ2-1, with no clear D. CDR3 size: 12 residues. Trimming shortened V by 6 bases and J by 4 bases, and 7 bases separated the two germline ends. The germline V gene encodes CDR1 MNHEY and CDR2 SMNVEV (reference sequence).

This clone was detected only once. This rearrangement joins TRBV9 to TRBJ1-3, with D perhaps TRBD1 (5 bases). Germline lookup yields CDR1 SGDLS and CDR2 YYNGEE. CDR3 length: 16 amino acids. V lost 0 bases and J 0 bases, leaving 10 bases between the germline ends. The CDR3 spells CASSVGQGSSGNTIYF. The CDR3 nucleotides read TGTGCCAGCAGCGTAGGTCAGGGCAGCTCTGGAAACACCATATATTTT.

V gene TRBV27 combines with J gene TRBJ2-5; 8 bases line up with TRBD1. CDR3 length: 16 amino acids. Germline V gives CDR1 MNHEY, CDR2 SMNVEV (reference sequence). Trimming took 3 bases from V and 3 from J; bases not matched to a gene: 9. The CDR3 spells CASSFLAGGKEETQYF. The CDR3 DNA sequence: TGTGCCAGCAGTTTCCTGGCAGGGGGCAAGGAAGAGACCCAGTACTTC.

The CDR3 bases are TGTGCCAGCAGCTTGCTAGCGGGTATCCAAGAGACCCAGTACTTC. It translates to CASSLLAGIQETQYF. The chain combines TRBV7-2 with TRBJ2-5, with 8 bases lining up with TRBD2. The CDR3 contains 15 residues. Germline CDR1 SGHTA, CDR2 FQGNSA. The V segment lost 3 bases and the J segment 1 base; nucleotides outside the gene matches: 4.

The CDR3 is CASSLQGTREKLFF. For the CDR3, the DNA is TGTGCCAGCAGCCTACAGGGGACTAGGGAAAAACTGTTTTTT. The genes are TRBV7-2 and TRBJ1-4; 7 bases line up with TRBD1. Germline V lookup: CDR1 SGHTA, CDR2 FQGNSA. V lost 5 bases to trimming and J lost 8 bases; unmatched junction nucleotides: 8. CDR3 size: 14 residues.

V gene TRBV19 combines with J gene TRBJ1-3; no reliable D call. The CDR3 loop spans 14 amino acids. Between the trimmed V and J ends, which lost 5 bases and 2 bases, there was a span of 10 bases. Germline CDR1 and CDR2: LNHDA and SQIVND (reference sequence). CDR3 loop: CASSETRTGNTIYF. Here the CDR3 DNA reads TGTGCCAGTAGTGAGACTCGAACTGGAAACACCATATATTTT.

This clone showed up just a few times. The V and J genes are TRBV19 and TRBJ2-7; 10 bases match TRBD2. Trimming removed 5 bases from V and 2 bases from J; junction bases left unmatched: 6. Germline assignment: CDR1 LNHDA and CDR2 SQIVND (reference sequence). CDR3 length: 15 residues. The DNA for the CDR3 is TGTGCCAGTAGTGTACTAGCGGGGACCACCTACGAGCAGTACTTC. It codes for CASSVLAGTTYEQYF.

The chain joins TRBV6-1 to TRBJ1-2, with 9 nucleotides matching TRBD1. V gave up 0 bases and J gave up 4 bases; unmatched junction bases: 3. The CDR3 consists of 15 residues. Per the germline V gene, CDR1 is MNHNS and CDR2 is SASEGT. The CDR3 here is CASSEATGGSYGYTF. The CDR3 region has the DNA TGTGCCAGCAGTGAAGCGACAGGGGGGAGCTATGGCTACACCTTC.

V usage is TRBV6-1 and J usage is TRBJ2-7, with D unresolved. The CDR3 is 15 amino acids. The V gene's germline CDR1 is MNHNS and CDR2 SASEGT. Trimming cost V 4 bases and J 2 bases, with 15 bases left between them. CDR3 sequence reads: CASSVIFGLPYEQYF. DNA for the CDR3: TGTGCCAGCAGTGTCATTTTTGGCCTCCCCTACGAGCAGTACTTC.

The chain uses TRBV4-3 and TRBJ1-3, with D hard to call. The CDR3 totals 18 residues. Germline CDR1 and CDR2: LGHNA and YSLEER. Trimming left V 1 base short and J 0 bases short, with 16 bases between. This chain's CDR3 is CASSQAANVAGSGNTIYF. The CDR3 DNA reads as TGCGCCAGCAGCCAAGCGGCCAATGTGGCGGGCTCTGGAAACACCATATATTTT.

The genes are TRBV5-1 and TRBJ2-7; maybe TRBD1 (6 bases). In germline, CDR1 is SGHRS, CDR2 YFSETQ. V shed 2 bases and J shed 2 bases, with 14 bases lying between them. This CDR3 comprises 15 residues. For the CDR3, the DNA is TGCGCCAGCAGCTTACAAGGTGGACAGCCCTACGAGCAGTACTTC. It codes for CASSLQGGQPYEQYF. Combining the CDR3 with reference TRBV5-1 and TRBJ2-7 gives the whole variable domain KAGVTQTPRYLIKTRGQQVTLSCSPISGHRSVSWYQQTPGQGLQFLFEYFSETQRNKGNFPGRFSGRQFSNSRSEMNVSTLELGDSALYLCASSLQGGQPYEQYFGPGTRLTVT.